A selection of T cell receptor beta chains follows, all from one sample in a study of cytomegalovirus exposure and HLA in healthy donors. Profiled with immunoSEQ multiplex PCR; TCRdb holds only in-frame clones, not every one. The sample has 250,000 to 300,000 clones; about 86% are singletons. The sequenced sample was PBMCs. Receptors originate from a woman younger than 30 in good health and CMV-seronegative. Each CDR3 is given with its conserved first and last residue. Not every row has a clone size; where given, it reads once, few, many or a size class.

cdr3_length	clone_size	v_call	j_call	cdr3_aa
14	NA	TRBV30	TRBJ2-3	CAWSGTGLPDTQYF
15	NA	TRBV10-3	TRBJ2-2	CAIKPRGANTGELFF
14	NA	TRBV5-1	TRBJ2-5	CASSLGASRETQYF
15	few	TRBV18	TRBJ2-1	CASSQGLAGVNEQFF
14	NA	TRBV2	TRBJ2-3	CASRRTMLIDTQYF
15	NA	TRBV5-1	TRBJ1-2	CASSSILGGNYGYTF
14	NA	TRBV30	TRBJ2-4	CAWRTGGGPNIQYF
13	NA	TRBV5-1	TRBJ1-2	CASSTGHDYGYTF
16	NA	TRBV28	TRBJ2-2	CASRASRAKGTGELFF
14	NA	TRBV5-6	TRBJ2-1	CASSETGVGDEQFF
14	NA	TRBV5-1	TRBJ1-1	CASSLKQRGTEAFF
16	NA	TRBV4-1	TRBJ2-5	CASSQVPLAGAETQYF
12	NA	TRBV30	TRBJ2-2	CAWEGDTGELFF
16	once	TRBV4-3	TRBJ2-7	CASSPRPGTSGGRQYF
14	NA	TRBV5-4	TRBJ1-1	CASSRDRGNTEAFF
14	NA	TRBV27	TRBJ1-5	CASRGGVSNQPQHF
12	NA	TRBV19	TRBJ1-6	CASSIAGGALHF
14	NA	TRBV13	TRBJ2-7	CASSLRGQLYEQYF
15	NA	TRBV28	TRBJ1-2	CASSLPWTGYYGYTF
15	NA	TRBV6-5	TRBJ1-2	CASSSPTRQGYGYTF
12	few	TRBV9	TRBJ1-2	CASNRDIGGYTF
15	NA	TRBV5-1	TRBJ2-5	CASSLEDGVQETQYF
16	NA	TRBV5-6	TRBJ2-3	CASSSGTSGGIGTQYF
15	NA	TRBV19	TRBJ1-2	CASSMSPGGLDGYTF
18	NA	TRBV4-1	TRBJ1-2	CASSQEWKVFGDHYGYTF
15	NA	TRBV5-5	TRBJ1-2	CASSRRDRDLLGYTF
15	NA	TRBV5-1	TRBJ1-5	CASSLMAGGDQPQHF
12	once	TRBV7-9	TRBJ2-7	CASRAGLYEQYF
14	NA	TRBV2	TRBJ2-7	CASSDWTSSYEQYF
16	NA	TRBV27	TRBJ2-5	CASSLGGGVREETQYF
13	NA	TRBV7-2	TRBJ2-3	CASSLGRQDTQYF
15	NA	TRBV5-4	TRBJ2-5	CASSVALAYQETQYF
17	NA	TRBV10-1	TRBJ2-1	CASSGPSWREGPDEQFF
12	once	TRBV7-2	TRBJ2-1	CASTPPSNEQFF
13	NA	TRBV6-5	TRBJ1-2	CASSYSTSYGYTF
13	NA	TRBV27	TRBJ2-3	CASSRAGSDTQYF
15	NA	TRBV5-1	TRBJ1-1	CASSLFSGLNTEAFF
14	NA	TRBV5-1	TRBJ2-7	CASREQGSSYEQYF
15	NA	TRBV7-2	TRBJ2-7	CASSLGRDGPYEQYF
14	NA	TRBV11-2	TRBJ1-1	CASSLGQGTTEAFF
14	NA	TRBV9	TRBJ2-2	CASSATGYTGELFF
12	NA	TRBV30	TRBJ1-2	CAWRTDGNGYTF
15	NA	TRBV7-2	TRBJ1-4	CASSLTTATNEKLFF
15	once	TRBV15	TRBJ2-3	CATSSGLAEADTQYF
14	NA	TRBV6-1	TRBJ1-1	CASSEGGGRTEAFF
16	NA	TRBV6-4	TRBJ2-1	CASSVAGGFSYNEQFF
15	NA	TRBV27	TRBJ2-7	CASSLGDRASYEQYF
15	few	TRBV11-1	TRBJ2-1	CASTPRDRERDEQFF
14	NA	TRBV7-8	TRBJ1-1	CASSLASRGTEAFF
12	few	TRBV29-1	TRBJ1-1	CSVSGMNTEAFF